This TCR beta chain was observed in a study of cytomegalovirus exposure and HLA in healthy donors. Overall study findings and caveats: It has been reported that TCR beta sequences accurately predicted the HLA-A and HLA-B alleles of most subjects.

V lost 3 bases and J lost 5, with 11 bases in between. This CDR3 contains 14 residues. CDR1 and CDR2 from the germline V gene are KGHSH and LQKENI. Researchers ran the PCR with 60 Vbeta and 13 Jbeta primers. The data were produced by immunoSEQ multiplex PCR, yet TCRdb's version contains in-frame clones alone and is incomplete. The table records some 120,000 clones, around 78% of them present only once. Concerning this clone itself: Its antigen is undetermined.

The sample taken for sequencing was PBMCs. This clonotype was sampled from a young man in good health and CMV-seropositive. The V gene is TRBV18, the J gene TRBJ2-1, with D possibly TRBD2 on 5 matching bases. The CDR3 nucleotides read TGTGCCAGCTCACCTCCGGCCGGGGACAATGAGCAGTTCTTC. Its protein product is CASSPPAGDNEQFF. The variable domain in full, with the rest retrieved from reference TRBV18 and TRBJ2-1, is NAGVMQNPRHLVRRRGQEARLRCSPMKGHSHVYWYRQLPEEGLKFMVYLQKENIIDESGMPKERFSAEFPKEGPSILRIQQVVRGDSAAYFCASSPPAGDNEQFFGPGTRLTVL.